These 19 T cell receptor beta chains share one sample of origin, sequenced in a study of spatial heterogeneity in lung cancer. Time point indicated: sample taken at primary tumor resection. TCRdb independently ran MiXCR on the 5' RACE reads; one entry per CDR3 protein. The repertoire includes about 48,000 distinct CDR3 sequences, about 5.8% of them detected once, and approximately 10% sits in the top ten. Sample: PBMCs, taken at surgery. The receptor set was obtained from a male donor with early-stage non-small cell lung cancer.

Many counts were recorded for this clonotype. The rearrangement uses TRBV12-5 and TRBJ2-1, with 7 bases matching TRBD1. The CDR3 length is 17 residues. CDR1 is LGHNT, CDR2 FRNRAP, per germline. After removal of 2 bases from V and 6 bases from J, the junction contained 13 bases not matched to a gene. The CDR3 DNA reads TGTGCTAGTGGTTTGAGGAGTGGGGGACAGCCTCTCAATGAGCAGTTCTTC. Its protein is CASGLRSGGQPLNEQFF.

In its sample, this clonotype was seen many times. CDR3 sequence: CASSEGQTGRGYGYTF. DNA of the CDR3: TGTGCCAGCAGCGAAGGACAGACGGGAAGAGGCTATGGCTACACCTTC. The rearrangement joins TRBV7-2 to TRBJ1-2, with D maybe TRBD1 (6 bases). The CDR3 has 16 residues. CDR1 and CDR2 from the germline V gene are SGHTA and FQGNSA. V lost 5 bases and J lost 4, with 20 bases in between.

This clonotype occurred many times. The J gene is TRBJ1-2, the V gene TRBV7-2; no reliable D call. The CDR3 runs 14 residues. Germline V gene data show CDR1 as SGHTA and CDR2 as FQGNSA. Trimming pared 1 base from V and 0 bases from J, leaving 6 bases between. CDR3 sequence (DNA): TGTGCCAGCAGCTTAGAACAGTCTAACTATGGCTACACCTTC. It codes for CASSLEQSNYGYTF. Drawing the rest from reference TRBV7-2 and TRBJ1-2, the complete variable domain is GAGVSQSPSNKVTEKGKDVELRCDPISGHTALYWYRQSLGQGLEFLIYFQGNSAPDKSGLPSDRFSAERTGGSVSTLTIQRTQQEDSAVYLCASSLEQSNYGYTFGSGTRLTVV.

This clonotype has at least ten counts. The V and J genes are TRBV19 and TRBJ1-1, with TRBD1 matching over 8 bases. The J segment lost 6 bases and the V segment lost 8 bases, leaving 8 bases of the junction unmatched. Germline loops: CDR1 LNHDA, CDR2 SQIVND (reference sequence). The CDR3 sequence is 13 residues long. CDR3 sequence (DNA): TGTGCCAGTCGACCTGGGACAGGCGCTGAAGCTTTCTTT. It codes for CASRPGTGAEAFF.

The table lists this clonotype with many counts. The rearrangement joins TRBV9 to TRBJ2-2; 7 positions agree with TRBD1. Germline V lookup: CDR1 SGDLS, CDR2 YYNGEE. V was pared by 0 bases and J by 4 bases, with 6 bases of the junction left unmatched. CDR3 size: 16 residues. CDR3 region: CASSVDGTALTGELFF. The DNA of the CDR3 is TGTGCCAGCAGCGTAGACGGGACAGCCCTCACCGGGGAGCTGTTTTTT.

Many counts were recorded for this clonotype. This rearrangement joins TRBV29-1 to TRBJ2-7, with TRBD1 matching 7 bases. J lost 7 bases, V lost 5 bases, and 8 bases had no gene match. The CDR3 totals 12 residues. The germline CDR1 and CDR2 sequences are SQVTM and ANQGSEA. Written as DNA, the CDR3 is TGCAGCGTTTTCTCGACAGGGAAGGAGCAGTACTTC. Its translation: CSVFSTGKEQYF.

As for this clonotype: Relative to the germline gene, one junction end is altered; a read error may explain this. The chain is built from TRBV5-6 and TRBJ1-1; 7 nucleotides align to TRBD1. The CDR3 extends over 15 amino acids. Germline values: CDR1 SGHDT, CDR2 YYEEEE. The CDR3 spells CVSSLWTGWNTEAFF. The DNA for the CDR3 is TGTGTCAGCAGCCTATGGACAGGATGGAACACTGAAGCTTTCTTT.

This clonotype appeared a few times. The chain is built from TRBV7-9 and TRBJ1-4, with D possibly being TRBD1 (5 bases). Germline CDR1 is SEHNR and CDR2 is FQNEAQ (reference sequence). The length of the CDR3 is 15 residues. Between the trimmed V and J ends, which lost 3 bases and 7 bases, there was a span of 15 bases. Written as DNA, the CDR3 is TGTGCCAGCAGCTTGCCGACACGGGGCCGTGAAAAACTGTTTTTT. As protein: CASSLPTRGREKLFF.

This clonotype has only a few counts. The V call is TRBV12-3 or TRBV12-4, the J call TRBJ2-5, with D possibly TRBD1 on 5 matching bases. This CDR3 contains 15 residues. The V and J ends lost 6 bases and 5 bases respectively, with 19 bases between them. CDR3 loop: CASSLSRRAGETQYF. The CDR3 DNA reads TGTGCCAGCAGCCTCTCAAGAAGGGCAGGGGAGACCCAGTACTTC.

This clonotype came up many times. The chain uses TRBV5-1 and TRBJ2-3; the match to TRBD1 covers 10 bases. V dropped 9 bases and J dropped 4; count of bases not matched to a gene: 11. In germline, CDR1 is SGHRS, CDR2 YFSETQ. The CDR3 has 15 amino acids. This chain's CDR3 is CANSDRGRNSDTQYF. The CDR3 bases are TGCGCCAACTCCGACAGGGGGCGCAACTCAGATACGCAGTATTTT.

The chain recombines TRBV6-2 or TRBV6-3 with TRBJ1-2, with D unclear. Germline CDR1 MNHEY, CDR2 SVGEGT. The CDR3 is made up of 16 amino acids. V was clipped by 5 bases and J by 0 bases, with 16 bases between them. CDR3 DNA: TGTGCCAGCAGTCTCCGGGCCCTTGGGGCTAACTATGGCTACACCTTC. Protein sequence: CASSLRALGANYGYTF.

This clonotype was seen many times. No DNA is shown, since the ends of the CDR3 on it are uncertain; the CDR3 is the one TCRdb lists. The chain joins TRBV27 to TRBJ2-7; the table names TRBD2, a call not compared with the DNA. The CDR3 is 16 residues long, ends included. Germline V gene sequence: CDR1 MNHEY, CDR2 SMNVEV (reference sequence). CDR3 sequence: CASSFGPGTSGRGEYF.

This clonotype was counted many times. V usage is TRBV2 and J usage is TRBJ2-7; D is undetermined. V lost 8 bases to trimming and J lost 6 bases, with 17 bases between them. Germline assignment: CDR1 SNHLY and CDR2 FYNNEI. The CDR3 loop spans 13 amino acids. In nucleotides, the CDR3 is TGTGCCAGCCAGAAGGTCGTAGACGGCGAGCAGTACTTC. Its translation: CASQKVVDGEQYF.

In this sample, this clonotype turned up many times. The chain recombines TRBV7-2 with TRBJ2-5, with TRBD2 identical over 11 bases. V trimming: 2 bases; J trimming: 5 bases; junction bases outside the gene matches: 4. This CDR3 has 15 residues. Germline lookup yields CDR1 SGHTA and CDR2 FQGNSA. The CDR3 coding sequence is TGTGCCAGCAGCTTACTAGCGGGAGGTCCGGAGACCCAGTACTTC. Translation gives CASSLLAGGPETQYF.

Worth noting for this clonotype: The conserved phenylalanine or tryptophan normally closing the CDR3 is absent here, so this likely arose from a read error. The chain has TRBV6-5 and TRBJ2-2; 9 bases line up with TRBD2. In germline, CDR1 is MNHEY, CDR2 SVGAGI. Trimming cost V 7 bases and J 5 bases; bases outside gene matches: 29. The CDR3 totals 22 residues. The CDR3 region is CASTSRPLIAGVIPVETGELFL. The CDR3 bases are TGTGCCAGCACCTCCAGGCCCCTTATAGCGGGAGTCATTCCAGTAGAGACCGGGGAGCTGTTTCTT.

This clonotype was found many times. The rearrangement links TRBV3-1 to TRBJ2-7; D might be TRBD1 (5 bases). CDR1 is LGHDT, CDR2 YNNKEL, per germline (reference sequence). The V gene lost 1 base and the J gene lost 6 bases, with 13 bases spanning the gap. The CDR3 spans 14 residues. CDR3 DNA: TGTGCCAGCAGCCAAGTGGTGGGGCCCGGCGAGCAGTACTTC. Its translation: CASSQVVGPGEQYF.

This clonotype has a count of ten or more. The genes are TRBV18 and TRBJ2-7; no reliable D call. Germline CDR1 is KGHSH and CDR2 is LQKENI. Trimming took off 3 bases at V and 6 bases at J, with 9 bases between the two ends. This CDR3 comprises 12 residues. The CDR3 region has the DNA TGTGCCAGCTCACCGACTCCGGGCGAGCAGTACTTC. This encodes CASSPTPGEQYF. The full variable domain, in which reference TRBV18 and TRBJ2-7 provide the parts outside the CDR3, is NAGVMQNPRHLVRRRGQEARLRCSPMKGHSHVYWYRQLPEEGLKFMVYLQKENIIDESGMPKERFSAEFPKEGPSILRIQQVVRGDSAAYFCASSPTPGEQYFGPGTRLTVT.

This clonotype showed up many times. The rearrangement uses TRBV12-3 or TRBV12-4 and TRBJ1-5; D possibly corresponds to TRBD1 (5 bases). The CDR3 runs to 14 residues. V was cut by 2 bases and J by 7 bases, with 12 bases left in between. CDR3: CASSLSGFMQPQHF. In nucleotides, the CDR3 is TGTGCCAGCAGTTTATCAGGGTTTATGCAGCCCCAGCATTTT.

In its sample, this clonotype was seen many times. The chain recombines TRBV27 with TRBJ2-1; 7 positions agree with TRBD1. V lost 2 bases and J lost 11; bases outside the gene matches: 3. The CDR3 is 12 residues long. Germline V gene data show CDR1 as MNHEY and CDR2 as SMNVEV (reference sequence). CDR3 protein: CASSLGTAQQFF. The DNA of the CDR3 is TGTGCCAGCAGTTTAGGGACAGCCCAGCAGTTCTTC.